These 20 T cell receptor beta chains originate from one sample sequenced in a study of shared clonotypes between healthy human individuals. The data were produced by immunoSEQ multiplex PCR, yet TCRdb's version contains in-frame clones alone and is incomplete. The sample has over a million clones; 75% to 85% are singletons. Specimen: memory CD4+ T cells from PBMCs. The subset was: CD45RA-negative fraction. These receptors were obtained from a man younger than 30 in good health. Some clones in this sample may be carry-over from other donors' samples.

As regards this clone: This CDR3 is also generated by other DNA sequences in the sample. V is TRBV6-1 and J is TRBJ2-3; D unclear. This CDR3 is 13 amino acids long. Germline CDR1 reads MNHNS; CDR2 reads SASEGT. Trimming removed 2 bases from V and 2 bases from J, with 5 bases in between. DNA of the CDR3: TGTGCCAGCAGTGAAAGGGTCACAGATACGCAGTATTTT. It yields the protein CASSERVTDTQYF.

The chain carries TRBV5-1 and TRBJ2-3; 7 bases fit TRBD2. CDR3 size: 15 residues. Germline assignment: CDR1 SGHRS and CDR2 YFSETQ. J was trimmed by 4 bases and V by 0 bases; bases with no gene match: 5. The CDR3 loop is CASSLGLRGADTQYF. CDR3 in DNA: TGCGCCAGCAGCTTGGGTCTACGGGGGGCAGATACGCAGTATTTT.

The CDR3 region is CASSPGSTTGNEQFF. The CDR3 DNA is TGTGCCAGCAGCCCAGGGAGTACTACGGGGAATGAGCAGTTCTTC. The chain has TRBV5-4 and TRBJ2-1, with D perhaps given as TRBD1 or TRBD2 (5 bases each). This CDR3 comprises 15 residues. CDR1 and CDR2 from the germline V gene are SGHNT and YYREEE (reference sequence). Trimming took 4 bases from V and 7 from J, leaving 18 bases between them. The entire variable domain, with the rest obtained from reference TRBV5-4 and TRBJ2-1, is as follows: ETGVTQSPTHLIKTRGQQVTLRCSSQSGHNTVSWYQQALGQGPQFIFQYYREEENGRGNFPPRFSGLQFPNYSSELNVNALELDDSALYLCASSPGSTTGNEQFFGPGTRLTVL.

The V call is TRBV2, the J call TRBJ2-3; D is unresolved. The CDR3 runs 12 residues. Germline V gene data show CDR1 as SNHLY and CDR2 as FYNNEI. The V end was cut by 4 bases, the J end by 4 bases, with 6 bases between. CDR3 nucleotide sequence: TGTGCCAGCAGTGTTCGGCCAGATACGCAGTATTTT. It is translated as CASSVRPDTQYF. The full variable domain, completed using reference TRBV2 and TRBJ2-3, is EPEVTQTPSHQVTQMGQEVILRCVPISNHLYFYWYRQILGQKVEFLVSFYNNEISEKSEIFDDQFSVERPDGSNFTLKIRSTKLEDSAMYFCASSVRPDTQYFGPGTRLTVL.

Concerning this clone: Additional DNA sequences in this sample encode the identical CDR3. The chain uses TRBV28 and TRBJ2-5, with D maybe TRBD2 (5 bases). CDR1 is MDHEN, CDR2 SYDVKM, per germline. CDR3 length: 11 amino acids. Trimming took 3 bases from V and 7 from J, leaving 6 bases between them. CDR3 sequence (DNA): TGTGCCAGCAGTTTCGAGGGGACCCAGTACTTC. Protein sequence: CASSFEGTQYF.

The table lists this clone with a count of one. The V gene is TRBV6-5, the J gene TRBJ1-5, with D unclear. Germline CDR1 reads MNHEY; CDR2 reads SVGAGI. The CDR3 runs to 13 residues. V lost 0 bases to trimming and J lost 10 bases, with 10 bases between them. CDR3 coding DNA: TGTGCCAGCAGTTACTCGAAATCAGGCCCCCAGCATTTT. This gives the protein CASSYSKSGPQHF.

This rearrangement joins TRBV2 to TRBJ1-5; the D gene is possibly TRBD1 (6 bases). V was shortened by 7 bases and J by 4 bases, with 17 bases between the two germline ends. Germline loops: CDR1 SNHLY, CDR2 FYNNEI. The CDR3 has 15 residues. The CDR3, as DNA: TGTGCCAGCAAGAAACAGGGAATTAAGAATCAGCCCCAGCATTTT. Its translation: CASKKQGIKNQPQHF.

For this clone: The identical CDR3 is also encoded by other nucleotide sequences in the sample. The chain carries TRBV7-2 and TRBJ1-5, with D hard to call. The CDR3 consists of 13 residues. The ends were cut back, 1 base at V and 4 bases at J, with 5 bases in the middle. Germline V lookup: CDR1 SGHTA, CDR2 FQGNSA. In DNA, the CDR3 is TGTGCCAGCAGCTTAGGTCCTAATCAGCCCCAGCATTTT. It encodes CASSLGPNQPQHF.

The chain links TRBV27 to TRBJ2-5; D uncertain. The CDR3 has 14 amino acids. Trimming pared 6 bases from V and 1 base from J, leaving 12 bases between. CDR1 MNHEY and CDR2 SMNVEV come from the germline V gene (reference sequence). The DNA of the CDR3 is TGTGCCAGCAGCTCGGACGGATTCCAAGAGACCCAGTACTTC. It codes for CASSSDGFQETQYF.

This clone was detected once. This rearrangement joins TRBV5-6 to TRBJ2-2; no reliable D call. V was pared by 0 bases and J by 1 base, with 4 bases between. Germline CDR1 reads SGHDT; CDR2 reads YYEEEE. There are 14 residues in the CDR3. The CDR3 DNA follows: TGTGCCAGCAGCTTGGTCAGGAACACCGGGGAGCTGTTTTTT. It translates to CASSLVRNTGELFF.

V gene TRBV6-1 combines with J gene TRBJ1-2; D gene uncertain. Per the germline V gene, CDR1 is MNHNS and CDR2 is SASEGT. CDR3 length: 14 residues. V was clipped by 6 bases and J by 7 bases, with 18 bases between them. CDR3 DNA: TGTGCCAGCAGCTCTAGCTCGAAGCGGGGTGGCTACACCTTC. This gives the protein CASSSSSKRGGYTF.

The CDR3 nucleotides read TGCGCCAGCAGTGACACGTCAGGCGCTCAGCCCCAGCATTTT. Amino acid sequence: CASSDTSGAQPQHF. The chain joins TRBV10-2 to TRBJ1-5; D not certain. Deletions cut 3 bases from V and 6 bases from J, with 12 bases between. Germline CDR1 and CDR2: WSHSY and SAAADI. The CDR3 consists of 14 residues.

The CDR3 sequence is CASSFPGSARGAFF. DNA for the CDR3: TGTGCCAGCAGTTTCCCCGGATCAGCAAGGGGAGCTTTCTTT. This chain joins TRBV28 and TRBJ1-1, with D maybe TRBD1 (5 bases). Germline CDR1 is MDHEN and CDR2 is SYDVKM. The CDR3 consists of 14 residues. Trimming took 3 bases from V and 10 from J, leaving 18 bases between them.

To note about this clone: The sample has other DNA sequences that encode this CDR3 too. The chain recombines TRBV28 with TRBJ1-3; D gene uncertain. V was trimmed by 3 bases and J by 0 bases, leaving 6 bases between them. The CDR3 totals 14 residues. CDR1 MDHEN and CDR2 SYDVKM come from the germline V gene. CDR3 nucleotide sequence: TGTGCCAGCAGTTTCGTGAGCTCTGGAAACACCATATATTTT. Its protein product is CASSFVSSGNTIYF.

The CDR3 protein is CASSLASTSGLAVDTQYF. The CDR3 nucleotides are TGTGCCAGCAGCTTAGCCTCGACTAGCGGATTAGCTGTAGATACGCAGTATTTT. J is TRBJ2-3 and V is TRBV7-2, with 9 bases identical to TRBD2. The CDR3 totals 18 residues. Trimming removed 0 bases from V and 5 bases from J; junction bases left unmatched: 12. CDR1 is SGHTA and CDR2 is FQGNSA in the germline V gene. Using reference TRBV7-2 and TRBJ2-3 for the parts outside the CDR3, the full variable domain is GAGVSQSPSNKVTEKGKDVELRCDPISGHTALYWYRQSLGQGLEFLIYFQGNSAPDKSGLPSDRFSAERTGGSVSTLTIQRTQQEDSAVYLCASSLASTSGLAVDTQYFGPGTRLTVL.

V and J are TRBV28 and TRBJ2-7, with a tentative D call TRBD1 (6 bases). CDR1 MDHEN and CDR2 SYDVKM come from the germline V gene. This CDR3 is built from 14 residues. V was shortened by 10 bases and J by 2 bases, with 18 bases between the two germline ends. CDR3 residues: CATKGDPKTYEQYF. The CDR3 DNA reads TGTGCCACCAAGGGGGACCCAAAAACCTACGAGCAGTACTTC.

The chain combines TRBV5-4 with TRBJ2-1; TRBD2 matches 12 bases. CDR1 and CDR2 from the germline V gene are SGHNT and YYREEE (reference sequence). V lost 4 bases and J lost 9; bases outside the gene matches: 8. The CDR3 length is 15 residues. The CDR3 sequence: CASSPPSGRDTEQFF. In DNA, the CDR3 is TGTGCCAGCAGCCCGCCTAGCGGGAGGGATACTGAGCAGTTCTTC.

V usage is TRBV6-5 and J usage is TRBJ2-1, with 11 bases aligning to TRBD2. Looked up from germline, CDR1 is MNHEY and CDR2 is SVGAGI. V dropped 2 bases and J dropped 6; count of bases not matched to a gene: 6. The CDR3 is 16 amino acids. The CDR3: CASSYRTSGGTNEQFF. The DNA for the CDR3 is TGTGCCAGCAGTTACCGAACTAGCGGGGGTACCAATGAGCAGTTCTTC.

The chain recombines TRBV7-9 with TRBJ2-7; D ambiguous. The V gene lost 2 bases and the J gene lost 1 base, with 12 bases spanning the gap. Germline CDR1 is SEHNR and CDR2 is FQNEAQ (reference sequence). The CDR3 spans 15 residues. This chain's CDR3 is CASSLTGVPSYEQYF. CDR3 DNA: TGTGCCAGCAGCTTAACGGGCGTACCGTCCTACGAGCAGTACTTC.

In the case of this clone: Distinct nucleotide sequences in the sample also encode this CDR3. The chain links TRBV28 to TRBJ2-3, with TRBD2 as a possible D gene (5 bases). The V end lost 2 bases, the J end lost 9 bases, and 12 bases lay between the germline ends. Germline V gene lookup returns CDR1 MDHEN and CDR2 SYDVKM. The CDR3 length is 13 residues. CDR3 region: CASSLEGIDTQYF. In DNA form, the CDR3 reads TGTGCCAGCAGTTTAGAGGGTATTGACACGCAGTATTTT.